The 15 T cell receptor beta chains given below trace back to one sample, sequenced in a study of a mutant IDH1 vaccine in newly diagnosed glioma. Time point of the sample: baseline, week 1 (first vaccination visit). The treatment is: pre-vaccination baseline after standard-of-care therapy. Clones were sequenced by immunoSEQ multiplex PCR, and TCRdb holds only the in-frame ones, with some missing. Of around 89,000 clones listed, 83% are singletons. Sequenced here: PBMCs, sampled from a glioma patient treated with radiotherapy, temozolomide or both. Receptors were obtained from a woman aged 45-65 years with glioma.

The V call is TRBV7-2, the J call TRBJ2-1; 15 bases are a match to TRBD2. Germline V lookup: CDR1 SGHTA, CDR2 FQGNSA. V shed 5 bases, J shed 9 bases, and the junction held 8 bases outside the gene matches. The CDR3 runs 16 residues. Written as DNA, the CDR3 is TGTGCCAGCAGCCCTCGGACTAGCGGGGGGGCTGGTGAGCAGTTCTTC. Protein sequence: CASSPRTSGGAGEQFF.

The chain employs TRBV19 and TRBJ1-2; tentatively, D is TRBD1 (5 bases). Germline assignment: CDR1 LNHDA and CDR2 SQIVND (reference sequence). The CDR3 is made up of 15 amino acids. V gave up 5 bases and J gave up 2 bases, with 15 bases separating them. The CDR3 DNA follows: TGTGCCAGTAGTGCCGCGGGGGAGGGGAACTATGGCTACACCTTC. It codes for CASSAAGEGNYGYTF.

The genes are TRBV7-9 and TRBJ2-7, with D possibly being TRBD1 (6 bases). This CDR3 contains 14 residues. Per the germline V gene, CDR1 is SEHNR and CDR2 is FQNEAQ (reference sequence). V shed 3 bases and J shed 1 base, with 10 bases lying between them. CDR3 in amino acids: CASSFRDTSYEQYF. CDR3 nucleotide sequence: TGTGCCAGCAGCTTTAGGGACACTTCCTACGAGCAGTACTTC.

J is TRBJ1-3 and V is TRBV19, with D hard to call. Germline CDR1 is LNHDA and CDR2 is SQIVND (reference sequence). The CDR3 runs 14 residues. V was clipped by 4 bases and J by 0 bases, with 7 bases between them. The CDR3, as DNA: TGTGCCAGTAGTACGGCTAGCTCTGGAAACACCATATATTTT. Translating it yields CASSTASSGNTIYF.

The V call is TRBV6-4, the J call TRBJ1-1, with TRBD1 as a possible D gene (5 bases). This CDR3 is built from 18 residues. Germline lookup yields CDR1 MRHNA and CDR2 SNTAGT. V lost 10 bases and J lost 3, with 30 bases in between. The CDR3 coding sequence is TGTGCCACCATCGGGCGGTGGGGTCGCAAGGGGTCGGACACTGAAGCTTTCTTT. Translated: CATIGRWGRKGSDTEAFF.

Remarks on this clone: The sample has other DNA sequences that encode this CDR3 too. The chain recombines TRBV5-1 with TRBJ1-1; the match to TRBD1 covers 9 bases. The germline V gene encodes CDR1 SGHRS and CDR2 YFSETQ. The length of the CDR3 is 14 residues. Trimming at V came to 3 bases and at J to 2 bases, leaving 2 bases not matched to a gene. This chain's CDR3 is CASSSGQGNTEAFF. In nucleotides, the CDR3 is TGCGCCAGCAGCTCGGGACAGGGAAACACTGAAGCTTTCTTT. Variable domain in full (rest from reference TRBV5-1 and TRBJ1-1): KAGVTQTPRYLIKTRGQQVTLSCSPISGHRSVSWYQQTPGQGLQFLFEYFSETQRNKGNFPGRFSGRQFSNSRSEMNVSTLELGDSALYLCASSSGQGNTEAFFGQGTRLTVV.

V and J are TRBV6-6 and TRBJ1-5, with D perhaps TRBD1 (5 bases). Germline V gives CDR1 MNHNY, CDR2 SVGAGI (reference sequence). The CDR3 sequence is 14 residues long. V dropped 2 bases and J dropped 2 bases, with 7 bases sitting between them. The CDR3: CASSYGGGNQPQHF. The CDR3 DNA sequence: TGTGCCAGCAGTTACGGGGGGGGCAATCAGCCCCAGCATTTT.

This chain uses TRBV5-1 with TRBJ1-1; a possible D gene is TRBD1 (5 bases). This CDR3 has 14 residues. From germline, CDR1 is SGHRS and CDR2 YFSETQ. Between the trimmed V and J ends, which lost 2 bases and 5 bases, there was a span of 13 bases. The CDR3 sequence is CASSLSRAETEAFF. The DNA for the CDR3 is TGCGCCAGCAGCTTATCCAGGGCGGAGACTGAAGCTTTCTTT.

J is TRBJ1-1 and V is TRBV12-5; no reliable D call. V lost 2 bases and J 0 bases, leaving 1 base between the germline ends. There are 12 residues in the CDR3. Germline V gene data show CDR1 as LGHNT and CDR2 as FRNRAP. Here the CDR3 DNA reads TGTGCTAGTGGTTTGTTGAACACTGAAGCTTTCTTT. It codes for CASGLLNTEAFF.

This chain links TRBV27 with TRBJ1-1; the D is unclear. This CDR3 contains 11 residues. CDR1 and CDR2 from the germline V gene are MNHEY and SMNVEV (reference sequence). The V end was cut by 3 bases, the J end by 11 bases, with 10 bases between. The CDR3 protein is CASSLLGMAFF. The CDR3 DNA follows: TGTGCCAGCAGTTTGCTGGGGATGGCTTTCTTT.

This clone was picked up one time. The CDR3 is CASSLEGSGIAPQYF. The DNA of the CDR3 is TGTGCCAGCAGCTTAGAGGGGTCAGGAATCGCGCCCCAGTACTTC. The J gene is TRBJ2-5, the V gene TRBV7-9; tentatively, D is TRBD1 (5 bases). The CDR3 runs to 15 residues. Germline V gene lookup returns CDR1 SEHNR and CDR2 FQNEAQ (reference sequence). The germline V and J ends were trimmed by 1 base and 9 bases, with 18 bases remaining between them.

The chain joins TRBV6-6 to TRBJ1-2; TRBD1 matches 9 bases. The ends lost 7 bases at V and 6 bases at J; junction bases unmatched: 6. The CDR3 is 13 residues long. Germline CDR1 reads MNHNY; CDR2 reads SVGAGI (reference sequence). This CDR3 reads CASNRGQGDGYTF. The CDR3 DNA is TGTGCCAGCAACAGGGGGCAGGGTGATGGCTACACCTTC.

CDR3 region: CATRLADFTDTQYF. CDR3 nucleotides: TGTGCCACCCGACTAGCGGACTTCACAGATACGCAGTATTTT. The chain recombines TRBV10-3 with TRBJ2-3; 9 bases fit TRBD2. CDR1 ENHRY and CDR2 SYGVKD come from the germline V gene. The CDR3 covers 14 residues. Losses at the gene ends were 10 bases for V and 2 bases for J; bases not matched to a gene: 7.

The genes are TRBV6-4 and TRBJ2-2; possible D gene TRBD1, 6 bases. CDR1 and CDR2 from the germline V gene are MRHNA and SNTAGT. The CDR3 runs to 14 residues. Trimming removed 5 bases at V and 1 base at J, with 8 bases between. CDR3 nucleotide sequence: TGTGCCAGCAGTAGACAGGAGAACACCGGGGAGCTGTTTTTT. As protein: CASSRQENTGELFF.

Here the CDR3 reads CSATGIYGYTF. The CDR3, as DNA: TGCAGCGCCACAGGGATCTATGGCTACACCTTC. This chain joins TRBV29-1 and TRBJ1-2; D possibly corresponds to TRBD1 (6 bases). Trimming left V 7 bases short and J 4 bases short, with 10 bases between. CDR3 length: 11 amino acids. Germline CDR1 and CDR2: SQVTM and ANQGSEA.